This T cell receptor beta chain originates from a study of blood T cell repertoires in COVID-19. About the research overall: Samples taken during acute and convalescent COVID-19 were collected in the United States, Italy and Spain.

Under the authors' procedure: The assay estimated nucleated cells by amplifying reference gene primers. TCRdb's table, derived via immunoSEQ multiplex PCR, lists solely in-frame clones and lacks some. The D gene and trimming were derived from the DNA, and the V and J assignments and clone size from that table. Counted here are roughly 60,000 clones, approximately 80% occurring once; the ten biggest clones make up 5.5% to 6%. CDR1 and CDR2 from the germline V gene are MNHEY and SVGEGT. This CDR3 is built from 16 residues. The J segment lost 0 bases and the V segment lost 6 bases, leaving 9 bases of the junction unmatched.

This clonotype originated in a human donor in a cohort sampled during active or convalescent COVID-19. The rearrangement uses TRBV6-2 or TRBV6-3 and TRBJ1-1; 8 nucleotides match TRBD1. Sequencing was performed on peripheral blood. CDR3 region: CASSFQGATMNTEAFF. CDR3 sequence (DNA): TGTGCCAGCAGCTTCCAGGGGGCTACGATGAACACTGAAGCTTTCTTT.